This T cell receptor beta chain was sequenced for a study of blood T cell repertoires in COVID-19. V lost 2 bases, J lost 3 bases, and 11 bases lay in between. Germline V gene data show CDR1 as KGHDR and CDR2 as SFDVKD. This CDR3 is built from 15 residues. Per the original methods: How many nucleated cells were present was estimated from reference gene primer amplification. Sequenced by immunoSEQ multiplex PCR; TCRdb stores in-frame clones only, minus some. V and J calls and clone size are those listed in that table; D and trimming were worked out from the DNA. Of around 160,000 clones listed, roughly four fifths are singletons.

The receptor comes from a human donor with acute or convalescent COVID-19. The donor label of this sample is uncertain. The rearrangement links TRBV24-1 to TRBJ2-3, with a tentative D call TRBD2 (5 bases). The sequenced sample was peripheral blood. This chain's CDR3 is CATSDSRERTDTQYF. DNA of the CDR3: TGTGCCACCAGTGATTCTAGGGAGAGGACAGATACGCAGTATTTT.